Listed below are T cell receptor beta chains from one sample, sequenced in a study of siplizumab effects on memory and regulatory T cells. Assay used: immunoSEQ multiplex PCR; TCRdb lists only in-frame clones, some missing. Of some 110,000 clones in the sample, 85% to 95% were seen once. Sequencing was done on a sample of CD4+ T cells sorted from blood. These receptors originate from a human donor in good health. The CDR3 runs from the conserved cysteine through the conserved F or W. A D gene is named only where the DNA matches it firmly. Some rows mark clone size as missing; the rest say once, few, many or name a class of expanded clone.

J gene,D gene,V gene,clone size,CDR3 DNA,CDR3 protein
TRBJ1-4,TRBD1,TRBV9,NA,TGTGCCAGCAGGGACCGGGACAGGGCTAATGAAAAACTGTTTTTT,CASRDRDRANEKLFF
TRBJ1-2,TRBD1,TRBV6-1,NA,TGTGCCAACGCGGAGGGGCAGGGGGTTCATGGCTACACCTTC,CANAEGQGVHGYTF
TRBJ2-7,NA,TRBV15,NA,TGTGCCACCAGCAGAGATCCAGGTCGCCCCTACGAGCAGTACTTC,CATSRDPGRPYEQYF
TRBJ2-2,NA,TRBV27,NA,TGTGCCAGCAGTTTTGTGGGAGGGACAGCCGGGGAGCTGTTTTTT,CASSFVGGTAGELFF
TRBJ1-4,NA,TRBV6-4,once,TGTGCCAGCAGTGTCCAGGGCGGCCCTGGTGAAAAACTGTTTTTT,CASSVQGGPGEKLFF
TRBJ1-2,NA,TRBV6-5,NA,TGTGCCAGCAGTAACCGGGACGGAGGCACGTATGGCTACACCTTC,CASSNRDGGTYGYTF
TRBJ1-6,NA,TRBV27,NA,TGTGCCAGCACCACCCGGGCAGGGAACAATTCACCCCTCCACTTT,CASTTRAGNNSPLHF
TRBJ1-2,NA,TRBV19,NA,TGTGCCAGTAGGGAAGGACAGATTAACTATGGCTACACCTTC,CASREGQINYGYTF
TRBJ1-1,NA,TRBV7-3,once,TGTGCCAGCAGCTTTGGAGGGGATGGTGGCACTGAAGCTTTCTTT,CASSFGGDGGTEAFF
TRBJ2-1,NA,TRBV23-1,NA,TGCGCCAGCAGTCAGGACCAAGACAAATACTTTTACAATGAGCAGTTCTTC,CASSQDQDKYFYNEQFF
TRBJ2-6,TRBD1,TRBV27,NA,TGTGCCAGCAGTTTATACCCGGGACAGGGCATGACTTTC,CASSLYPGQGMTF
TRBJ2-5,NA,TRBV27,NA,TGTGCCAGCAGCCCGGAGCGGGAGACCCAGTACTTC,CASSPERETQYF
TRBJ1-2,TRBD1,TRBV5-5,NA,TGTGCCAGCAGCCGTGACGCAGGGGGCTATGGCTACACCTTC,CASSRDAGGYGYTF
TRBJ1-3,NA,TRBV30,NA,TGTGCCTGGAAGGGTAAATCTGGAAACACCATATATTTT,CAWKGKSGNTIYF
TRBJ2-7,NA,TRBV2,NA,TGTGCCAGCAGTGAACTATCCGGTTACGAGCAGTACTTC,CASSELSGYEQYF
TRBJ2-3,NA,TRBV27,NA,TGTGCCAGCAGTTTAGTTAGTTTCACAGATACGCAGTATTTT,CASSLVSFTDTQYF
TRBJ1-5,TRBD1,TRBV5-8,NA,TGTGCCAGCGGCGTGGGACAGGGGATCCAGCCCCAGCATTTT,CASGVGQGIQPQHF
TRBJ1-3,NA,TRBV4-1,once,TGCGCCAGCAGTAAGGGGGTTTGGGGGGTTCTCTCTGGAAACACCATATATTTT,CASSKGVWGVLSGNTIYF
TRBJ2-7,NA,TRBV5-5,NA,TGTGCCAGCAGCTGGCGTGGGGATCCCTACGAGCAGTACTTC,CASSWRGDPYEQYF
TRBJ2-1,TRBD2,TRBV7-9,NA,TGTGCCAGCAGCTTAGCGACTAGCGGGAGCCTGCATGAGCAGTTCTTC,CASSLATSGSLHEQFF
TRBJ1-1,NA,TRBV6-5,NA,TGTGCCAGCAGTTCCTATATGAACACTGAAGCTTTCTTT,CASSSYMNTEAFF
TRBJ2-1,NA,TRBV27,NA,TGTGCCAGCAGATTAAATAGGCAGGGTAATGAGCAGTTCTTC,CASRLNRQGNEQFF
TRBJ1-4,TRBD1,TRBV6-5,NA,TGTGCAACAGGGGCATTTAATGAAAAACTGTTTTTT,CATGAFNEKLFF
TRBJ2-7,TRBD2,TRBV14,NA,TGTGCCAGCAGCCTTGGACGGCTCCGACTAGCGGAGAGCTCCTACGAGCAGTACTTC,CASSLGRLRLAESSYEQYF
TRBJ2-3,NA,TRBV4-2,NA,TGTGCCAGCAGCCCCAGGGGCGGGACTAGCACAGATACGCAGTATTTT,CASSPRGGTSTDTQYF
TRBJ2-7,NA,TRBV11-3,NA,TGTGCCAGCAGCTTACGGGTCAGGGCCCAGCAGTACTTC,CASSLRVRAQQYF
TRBJ2-7,NA,TRBV18,NA,TGTGCCAGCTCACAACAGTACGAGCAGTACTTC,CASSQQYEQYF
TRBJ2-5,NA,TRBV9,NA,TGTGCCAGCAGCGCCCACGCTGGGGGGAGGCAAGAGACCCAGTACTTC,CASSAHAGGRQETQYF
TRBJ1-1,NA,TRBV6-1,NA,TGTGCCAGCAGTGAACTTGCGACTTTGAACACTGAAGCTTTCTTT,CASSELATLNTEAFF
TRBJ2-2,TRBD2,TRBV19,NA,TGTGCCAGTAGTATGGCTAGCGGCGAAAACACCGGGGAGCTGTTTTTT,CASSMASGENTGELFF
TRBJ1-5,NA,TRBV7-2,NA,TGTGCCAGCAGCTTCCAGGGACTTATGGGACAGCCCCAGCATTTT,CASSFQGLMGQPQHF
TRBJ2-7,TRBD1,TRBV19,NA,TGTGCCAGTAGTCGGACAGGGGGCTGGCAGTACTTC,CASSRTGGWQYF
TRBJ2-7,NA,TRBV18,NA,TGTGCCAGCTCACCACCCAATAAGGGAGAGTACGAGCAGTACTTC,CASSPPNKGEYEQYF
TRBJ1-2,TRBD1,TRBV27,NA,TGTGCCAGCAGTTCAAACCCGAGGACAGGGGATGGCTACACCTTC,CASSSNPRTGDGYTF
TRBJ1-1,NA,TRBV6-6,NA,TGTGCCAGCAGTTACGGGCCGAACACTGAAGCTTTCTTT,CASSYGPNTEAFF
TRBJ1-6,NA,TRBV14,once,TGTGCCAGCAGCCGGAACAGGGATTCACCCCTCCACTTT,CASSRNRDSPLHF
TRBJ2-3,NA,TRBV27,NA,TGTGCCAGCAGCAGGGGAACAGATACGCAGTATTTT,CASSRGTDTQYF
TRBJ1-5,NA,TRBV29-1,NA,TGCAGCGTTGAAACTTCGGAGGGCCGGCCCCAGCATTTT,CSVETSEGRPQHF
TRBJ2-5,TRBD2,TRBV2,NA,TGTGCCAGCAGACTAGCGGGAGTGGAGACCCAGTACTTC,CASRLAGVETQYF
TRBJ2-3,NA,TRBV7-2,NA,TGTGCCAGCAGCTTAGAGGGGTGGGATACGCAGTATTTT,CASSLEGWDTQYF
TRBJ2-7,NA,TRBV13,NA,TGTGCCAGCCGAAGGAGGGATTACGAGCAGTACTTC,CASRRRDYEQYF
TRBJ2-1,NA,TRBV5-1,NA,TGCGCCAGCAGCACAGGACAGACCTCCTACAATGAGCAGTTCTTC,CASSTGQTSYNEQFF
TRBJ1-3,NA,TRBV18,NA,TGTGCCAGCTCACCGACAGGAGCTCCCGGGAACACCATATATTTT,CASSPTGAPGNTIYF
TRBJ2-7,NA,TRBV7-6,NA,TGTGCCAGCAGCCCCAACCGGGACGGCGAGCAGTACTTC,CASSPNRDGEQYF
TRBJ2-1,TRBD2,TRBV7-3,NA,TGTGCCAGCAGCACCTCGGACAAGGGAAGGGCCTCTAGCGGGAGTGTGGAGCAGTTCTTC,CASSTSDKGRASSGSVEQFF
TRBJ2-4,TRBD2,TRBV27,NA,TGTGCCAGCAGGAAGACTAGCGGGGGCGAACTAGCCAAAAACATTCAGTACTTC,CASRKTSGGELAKNIQYF